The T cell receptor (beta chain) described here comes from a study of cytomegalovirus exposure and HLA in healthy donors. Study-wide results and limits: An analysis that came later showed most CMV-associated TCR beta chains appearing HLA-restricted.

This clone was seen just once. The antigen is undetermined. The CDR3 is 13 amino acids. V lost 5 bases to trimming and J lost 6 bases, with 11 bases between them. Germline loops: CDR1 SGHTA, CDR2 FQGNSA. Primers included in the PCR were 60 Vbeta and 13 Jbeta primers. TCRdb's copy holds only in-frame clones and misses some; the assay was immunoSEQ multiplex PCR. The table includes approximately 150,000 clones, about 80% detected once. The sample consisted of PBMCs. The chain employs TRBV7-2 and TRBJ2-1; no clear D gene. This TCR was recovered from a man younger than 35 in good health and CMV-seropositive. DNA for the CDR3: TGTGCCAGCAGCCACAACTACGTCAATGAGCAGTTCTTC. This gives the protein CASSHNYVNEQFF.